This note documents a single T cell receptor beta chain sequence. This table comes from immunoSEQ multiplex PCR, and its TCRdb copy is limited to in-frame clones, with some not included. The table records over 50,000 clones, about 86% of them present only once. The data originate from a study of technical replicates of blood from a handful of donors. Specimen: PBMCs. The sequence came from a human donor in good health. Some clones in this sample may be carry-over from other donors' samples.

The CDR3 DNA sequence: TGTGCCAGCAGCTCCCGACAGGGACAAGAGACCCAGTACTTC. Translated: CASSSRQGQETQYF. The rearrangement joins TRBV11-2 to TRBJ2-5; 7 bases are a match to TRBD1. This CDR3 has 14 residues. CDR1 is SGHAT, CDR2 FQNNGV, per germline. Trimming took 4 bases from V and 2 from J; bases not matched to a gene: 4.